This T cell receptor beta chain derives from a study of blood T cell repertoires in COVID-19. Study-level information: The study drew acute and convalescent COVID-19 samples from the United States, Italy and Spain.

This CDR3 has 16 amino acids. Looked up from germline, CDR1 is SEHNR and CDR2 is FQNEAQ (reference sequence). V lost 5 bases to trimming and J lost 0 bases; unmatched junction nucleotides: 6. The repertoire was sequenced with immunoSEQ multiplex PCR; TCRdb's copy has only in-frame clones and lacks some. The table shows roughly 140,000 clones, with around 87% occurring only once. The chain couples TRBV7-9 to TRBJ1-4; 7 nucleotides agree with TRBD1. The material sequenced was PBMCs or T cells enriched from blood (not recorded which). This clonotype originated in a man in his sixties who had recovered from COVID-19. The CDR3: CASSHRGASTNEKLFF. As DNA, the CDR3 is TGTGCCAGCAGCCACAGGGGTGCCTCAACTAATGAAAAACTGTTTTTT.